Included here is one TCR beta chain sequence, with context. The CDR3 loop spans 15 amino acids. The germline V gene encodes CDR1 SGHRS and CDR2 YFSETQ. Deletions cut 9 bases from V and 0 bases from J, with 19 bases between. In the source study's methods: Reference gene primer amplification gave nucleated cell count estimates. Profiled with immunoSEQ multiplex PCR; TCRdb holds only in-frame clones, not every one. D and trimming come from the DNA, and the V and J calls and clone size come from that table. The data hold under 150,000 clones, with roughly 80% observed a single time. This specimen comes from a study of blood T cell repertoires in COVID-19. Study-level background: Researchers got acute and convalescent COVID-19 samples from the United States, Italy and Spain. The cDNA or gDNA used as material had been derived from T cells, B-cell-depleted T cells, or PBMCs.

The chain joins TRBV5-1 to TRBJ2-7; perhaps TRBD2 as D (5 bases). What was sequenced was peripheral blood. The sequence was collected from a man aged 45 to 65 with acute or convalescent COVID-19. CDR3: CATRPGLFNSYEQYF. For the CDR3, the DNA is TGCGCCACCCGCCCTGGACTTTTCAACTCCTACGAGCAGTACTTC.